Listed below are T cell receptor beta chains from one sample, sequenced in a study of shared clonotypes between healthy human individuals. The protocol was immunoSEQ multiplex PCR, while the TCRdb copy is restricted to in-frame clones and leaves out a portion. The sample lists 2 million to 2.5 million clones, approximately 95% occurring once. The source material was naive CD4+ T cells sorted from blood. Source of these receptors: a man aged 18 to 30 in good health. The CDR3 runs from the conserved cysteine through the conserved F or W. Each record gives: clone size, D gene, J gene, V gene, CDR3 DNA, CDR3 protein. D genes are given only for firm matches. A clone size is listed for some rows: how often the clone was seen (once, few, many), or a class if it is expanded.

abundance: -
d_gene: -
j_gene: TRBJ2-7
v_gene: TRBV5-4
CDR3nt: TGTGCCAGCAGCTTGGGTCAGGGAGCCTACGAGCAGTACTTC
CDR3aa: CASSLGQGAYEQYF

abundance: -
d_gene: -
j_gene: TRBJ1-5
v_gene: TRBV19
CDR3nt: TGTGCCAGTAGTAGGCAAAGGACCGAGTCTCGGCGGCCCCAGCATTTT
CDR3aa: CASSRQRTESRRPQHF

abundance: -
d_gene: -
j_gene: TRBJ2-3
v_gene: TRBV30
CDR3nt: TGTGCCTGGAGTGTAAGCGTAGCGGAGTGGTCTGCCACAGATACGCAGTATTTT
CDR3aa: CAWSVSVAEWSATDTQYF

abundance: -
d_gene: -
j_gene: TRBJ2-3
v_gene: TRBV10-3
CDR3nt: TGTGCCATCAGGACCCTTTCCACAGATACGCAGTATTTT
CDR3aa: CAIRTLSTDTQYF

abundance: -
d_gene: -
j_gene: TRBJ2-2
v_gene: TRBV6-5
CDR3nt: TGTGCCAGCAGTTATCAGCAGGGACCCGGGGAGCTGTTTTTT
CDR3aa: CASSYQQGPGELFF

abundance: -
d_gene: -
j_gene: TRBJ2-5
v_gene: TRBV29-1
CDR3nt: TGCAGCGTTGGCTTTGTCGGGGAGACCCAGTACTTC
CDR3aa: CSVGFVGETQYF

abundance: -
d_gene: -
j_gene: TRBJ2-7
v_gene: TRBV5-1
CDR3nt: TGCGCCAGCAGCTTGGGACTATGGGACGAGCAGTACTTC
CDR3aa: CASSLGLWDEQYF

abundance: -
d_gene: -
j_gene: TRBJ2-5
v_gene: TRBV11-3
CDR3nt: TGTGCCAGCAGCCTGGGAAGGGAGATGGGTGAGACCCAGTACTTC
CDR3aa: CASSLGREMGETQYF

abundance: -
d_gene: -
j_gene: TRBJ1-5
v_gene: TRBV25-1
CDR3nt: TGTGCCAGCAGTGAATCGGAGGGGCTCTATCAGCCCCAGCATTTT
CDR3aa: CASSESEGLYQPQHF

abundance: -
d_gene: -
j_gene: TRBJ1-4
v_gene: TRBV7-9
CDR3nt: TGTGCCAGCAGCTCCAGGGCTTTAGATGAAAAACTGTTTTTT
CDR3aa: CASSSRALDEKLFF

abundance: -
d_gene: -
j_gene: TRBJ2-5
v_gene: TRBV11-3
CDR3nt: TGTGCCAGCAGCCTCGGGGGTGAGGTACGGAAAGAGACCCAGTACTTC
CDR3aa: CASSLGGEVRKETQYF

abundance: -
d_gene: -
j_gene: TRBJ2-3
v_gene: TRBV5-1
CDR3nt: TGCGCCAGCGGCGGCCAGGGTACGCAGTATTTT
CDR3aa: CASGGQGTQYF

abundance: -
d_gene: TRBD1
j_gene: TRBJ1-4
v_gene: TRBV7-8
CDR3nt: TGTGCCAGCAGCCATAGACAGGGTGGTGAAAAACTGTTTTTT
CDR3aa: CASSHRQGGEKLFF

abundance: few
d_gene: -
j_gene: TRBJ1-6
v_gene: TRBV7-2
CDR3nt: TGTGCCAGCAGCTTAAGGCTGAACTATAATTCACCCCTCCACTTT
CDR3aa: CASSLRLNYNSPLHF

abundance: few
d_gene: TRBD1
j_gene: TRBJ2-7
v_gene: TRBV5-1
CDR3nt: TGCGCCAGCAGCCAAACGACAGGGGGCCACGAGCAGTACTTC
CDR3aa: CASSQTTGGHEQYF

abundance: -
d_gene: -
j_gene: TRBJ2-7
v_gene: TRBV6-5
CDR3nt: TGTGCCAGCAGTGCATCCGGACTTGGCTCCTACGAGCAGTACTTC
CDR3aa: CASSASGLGSYEQYF

abundance: -
d_gene: -
j_gene: TRBJ1-3
v_gene: TRBV6-1
CDR3nt: TGTGCCATAAATAGTGGGGGAGCTGGAAACACCATATATTTT
CDR3aa: CAINSGGAGNTIYF

abundance: -
d_gene: -
j_gene: TRBJ1-2
v_gene: TRBV11-2
CDR3nt: TGTGCCAGCAGCCAAAACCGGGAGCTCACTGGCTACACCTTC
CDR3aa: CASSQNRELTGYTF

abundance: -
d_gene: -
j_gene: TRBJ1-1
v_gene: TRBV9
CDR3nt: TGTGCCAGCAGCGCGGGACACCCGAACACTGAAGCTTTCTTT
CDR3aa: CASSAGHPNTEAFF

abundance: once
d_gene: -
j_gene: TRBJ2-1
v_gene: TRBV5-1
CDR3nt: TGCGCCAGCAGCTTGGTGGTTGCGAACAATGAGCAGTTCTTC
CDR3aa: CASSLVVANNEQFF

abundance: -
d_gene: -
j_gene: TRBJ1-1
v_gene: TRBV27
CDR3nt: TGTGCCAGCAGTTTAGGGTGGCAGTCCGCGGAAGCTTTCTTT
CDR3aa: CASSLGWQSAEAFF

abundance: -
d_gene: -
j_gene: TRBJ2-2
v_gene: TRBV6-1
CDR3nt: TGTGCCAGCAGTACAGGGTCTAGTTTCACCGGGGAGCTGTTTTTT
CDR3aa: CASSTGSSFTGELFF

abundance: -
d_gene: -
j_gene: TRBJ2-7
v_gene: TRBV5-1
CDR3nt: TGCGCCAGCAGCCCCGTGTTGGACTACTACCTCAACATTTACGAGCAGTACTTC
CDR3aa: CASSPVLDYYLNIYEQYF

abundance: -
d_gene: -
j_gene: TRBJ2-6
v_gene: TRBV6-6
CDR3nt: TGTGCCAGCAGTTTATCCCGTTCCTCTGGGGCCAACGTCCTGACTTTC
CDR3aa: CASSLSRSSGANVLTF

abundance: -
d_gene: TRBD1
j_gene: TRBJ1-6
v_gene: TRBV5-8
CDR3nt: TGTGCCAGCAGCACCGGGACAGTTGTAACCGATTCACCCCTCCACTTT
CDR3aa: CASSTGTVVTDSPLHF

abundance: -
d_gene: -
j_gene: TRBJ2-2
v_gene: TRBV6-5
CDR3nt: TGTGCCAGCAGTTACGTGGGGGGGAACACCGGGGAGCTGTTTTTT
CDR3aa: CASSYVGGNTGELFF